This is a list of T cell receptor beta chains from one sample in a study of technical replicates of blood from a few donors. The assay was immunoSEQ multiplex PCR, and TCRdb's table has in-frame clones only and misses some. The sample records approximately 92,000 clones, around 95% being singletons. Sequences were obtained from T cells isolated from PBMCs. The source of these receptors is a human donor in good health. Each CDR3 is given with its conserved first and last residue. A D gene is named only where the DNA matches it firmly. Only part of the rows carry a size: once, few, many, or a class if the clone is expanded.

.	once	TRBV19	TRBJ2-7	CASSMLGQGRYEQYF	TGTGCCAGTAGTATGTTGGGGCAGGGTCGGTACGAGCAGTACTTC
.	.	TRBV7-9	TRBJ2-5	CASSPDSEETQYF	TGTGCCAGCAGCCCGGACAGCGAAGAGACCCAGTACTTC
.	.	TRBV7-7	TRBJ2-1	CASSLLLSSYNEQFF	TGTGCCAGCAGCTTATTGCTTAGCTCCTACAATGAGCAGTTCTTC
TRBD1	.	TRBV19	TRBJ2-7	CASSIGTGSAEQYF	TGTGCCAGTAGTATAGGGACAGGGTCCGCCGAGCAGTACTTC
TRBD2	.	TRBV19	TRBJ2-2	CATKAGTSESGELFF	TGTGCCACCAAAGCGGGGACTAGTGAATCCGGGGAGCTGTTTTTT
.	.	TRBV28	TRBJ2-1	CASSFRGGEQFF	TGTGCCAGCAGTTTTAGAGGGGGTGAGCAGTTCTTC
TRBD1	.	TRBV27	TRBJ1-2	CASRPWDRGRGGYTF	TGTGCCAGCAGACCCTGGGACAGGGGGCGTGGGGGCTACACCTTC
.	.	TRBV6-1	TRBJ2-7	CASSEGGLSYEQYF	TGTGCCAGCAGTGAAGGCGGCCTCTCCTACGAGCAGTACTTC
.	.	TRBV27	TRBJ2-2	CASFPRPLSATGELFF	TGTGCCAGCTTTCCCCGACCGCTTAGCGCCACCGGGGAGCTGTTTTTT
TRBD1	.	TRBV5-1	TRBJ2-7	CASSIGQGREQYF	TGCGCCAGCAGCATCGGACAGGGAAGGGAGCAGTACTTC
.	.	TRBV4-1	TRBJ1-6	CASSQWGQGNSPLHF	TGCGCCAGCAGCCAGTGGGGTCAGGGGAACTCACCCCTCCACTTT
TRBD1	.	TRBV7-9	TRBJ1-5	CASSPWTGYSNQPQHF	TGTGCCAGCAGCCCTTGGACAGGTTATAGCAATCAGCCCCAGCATTTT
TRBD1	.	TRBV19	TRBJ2-7	CASSMGTGSYEQYF	TGTGCCAGTAGTATGGGGACAGGATCATACGAGCAGTACTTC
TRBD1	.	TRBV28	TRBJ2-2	CASRQGVTGELFF	TGTGCCAGCAGGCAGGGGGTCACCGGGGAGCTGTTTTTT
.	.	TRBV7-6	TRBJ2-1	CASSSRKSDNEQFF	TGTGCCAGCAGCTCTAGGAAGTCTGATAATGAGCAGTTCTTC
.	.	TRBV2	TRBJ2-1	CASNREGMKQFF	TGTGCCAGCAATCGTGAGGGAATGAAGCAGTTCTTC
TRBD1	.	TRBV7-9	TRBJ2-7	CASSLPAGTGSHEQYF	TGTGCCAGCAGCCTCCCGGCCGGGACAGGTTCCCACGAGCAGTACTTC
.	once	TRBV5-8	TRBJ1-2	CASSLAGGVVSGYTF	TGTGCCAGCAGCTTGGCCGGGGGGGTCGTTTCTGGCTACACCTTC
.	.	TRBV7-7	TRBJ2-7	CASSRRGYGPSYEQYF	TGTGCCAGCAGCCGTAGGGGGTATGGGCCCTCCTACGAGCAGTACTTC
.	.	TRBV2	TRBJ1-4	CASRRVPEKLFF	TGTGCCAGCAGGCGGGTCCCCGAAAAACTGTTTTTT
.	.	TRBV5-1	TRBJ2-1	CASSEAGRPNEQFF	TGCGCCAGCAGCGAAGCGGGCCGCCCCAATGAGCAGTTCTTC
.	.	TRBV5-6	TRBJ2-7	CASSFNAGFYEQYF	TGTGCCAGCAGCTTTAACGCAGGGTTCTACGAGCAGTACTTC
.	.	TRBV11-3	TRBJ1-1	CASRVLGNTEAFF	TGTGCCAGCAGGGTTCTCGGGAACACTGAAGCTTTCTTT
TRBD1	.	TRBV5-1	TRBJ2-1	CASSLGDRGSYNEQFF	TGCGCCAGCAGCTTGGGGGACAGGGGCTCCTACAATGAGCAGTTCTTC
.	.	TRBV7-8	TRBJ2-2	CASSLAGQNTGELFF	TGTGCCAGCAGCTTAGCGGGACAGAACACCGGGGAGCTGTTTTTT
TRBD1	few	TRBV28	TRBJ1-1	CASSLSWNRGMNTEAFF	TGTGCCAGCAGTTTGAGTTGGAACAGGGGGATGAACACTGAAGCTTTCTTT
TRBD1	.	TRBV15	TRBJ2-7	CATSSPTGTGFRGQYF	TGTGCCACCAGCAGCCCAACCGGGACAGGGTTTCGCGGGCAGTACTTC
TRBD1	once	TRBV7-9	TRBJ2-7	CASSSSGQTYEQYF	TGTGCCAGCAGCTCATCGGGACAGACCTACGAGCAGTACTTC
TRBD1	few	TRBV14	TRBJ1-1	CASSQEDRMNTEAFF	TGTGCCAGCAGCCAAGAGGACAGGATGAACACTGAAGCTTTCTTT
.	.	TRBV4-1	TRBJ1-2	CASSQERDWAF	TGCGCCAGCAGCCAAGAAAGGGACTGGGCCTTC
.	.	TRBV7-8	TRBJ1-1	CASSRDPNTEAFF	TGTGCCAGCAGCCGCGATCCGAACACTGAAGCTTTCTTT
TRBD2	.	TRBV19	TRBJ2-7	CASTRTLAGGHNEQYF	TGTGCCAGTACAAGGACTCTAGCGGGGGGGCACAACGAGCAGTACTTC
TRBD2	.	TRBV9	TRBJ2-1	CASSAGGIGEQFF	TGTGCCAGCAGCGCCGGGGGGATCGGTGAGCAGTTCTTC
.	.	TRBV6-5	TRBJ1-4	CASSGRTALREKLFF	TGTGCCAGCAGTGGACGGACAGCCCTGAGAGAAAAACTGTTTTTT
.	.	TRBV28	TRBJ2-7	CASSAAGYEQYF	TGTGCCAGCAGCGCCGCAGGCTACGAGCAGTACTTC
.	.	TRBV4-1	TRBJ1-2	CASSQDHGTPRNYGYTF	TGCGCCAGCAGCCAGGATCACGGGACTCCGAGAAACTATGGCTACACCTTC
.	.	TRBV7-7	TRBJ2-3	CASSLSGGAGDTQYF	TGTGCTAGCAGCTTAAGTGGGGGGGCCGGAGATACGCAGTATTTT
TRBD2	.	TRBV5-1	TRBJ2-7	CASSLKPTSGGTYEQYF	TGCGCCAGCAGCCTCAAACCAACTAGCGGGGGAACCTACGAGCAGTACTTC
.	.	TRBV5-1	TRBJ2-5	CASSAAAGVETQYF	TGCGCCAGCAGCGCGGCCGCAGGGGTAGAGACCCAGTACTTC
TRBD1	.	TRBV18	TRBJ2-3	CASSLKRQGDADTQYF	TGTGCCAGCTCACTAAAGAGACAGGGGGACGCAGATACGCAGTATTTT
TRBD2	.	TRBV6-5	TRBJ2-7	CASSTDSGRAYEQYF	TGTGCCAGCAGTACCGATAGCGGGAGGGCGTACGAGCAGTACTTC
TRBD2	once	TRBV11-2	TRBJ2-5	CASSLVGLAAQYF	TGTGCCAGCAGCTTAGTGGGACTAGCGGCCCAGTACTTC
.	.	TRBV2	TRBJ2-5	CASRRGGRGVETQYF	TGTGCCAGCAGGAGAGGCGGCAGGGGCGTAGAGACCCAGTACTTC
.	.	TRBV28	TRBJ1-1	CASSLISNTEAFF	TGTGCCAGCAGTTTAATCAGTAACACTGAAGCTTTCTTT
TRBD1	.	TRBV5-1	TRBJ2-7	CASSLRDRGLGEQYF	TGCGCCAGCAGCTTGAGGGACAGGGGTCTCGGCGAGCAGTACTTC
TRBD2	.	TRBV10-3	TRBJ2-2	CAISTTSGGASAGELFF	TGTGCCATCAGTACGACTAGCGGGGGGGCCTCGGCCGGGGAGCTGTTTTTT
TRBD1	.	TRBV19	TRBJ1-1	CASSMGTGEAFF	TGTGCCAGTAGTATGGGGACAGGTGAAGCTTTCTTT
TRBD2	.	TRBV19	TRBJ2-1	CASSPTPYAGGPYNEQFF	TGTGCCAGTAGTCCGACCCCATATGCGGGAGGCCCCTACAATGAGCAGTTCTTC
TRBD1	.	TRBV7-9	TRBJ2-7	CASSPTGTGVYEQYF	TGTGCCAGCAGCCCAACCGGGACAGGGGTCTACGAGCAGTACTTC
.	once	TRBV7-6	TRBJ2-2	CASRPGQTNTGELFF	TGTGCCAGCAGACCTGGACAGACAAACACCGGGGAGCTGTTTTTT
TRBD2	.	TRBV27	TRBJ2-1	CASSFRSRRGLAAYNEQFF	TGTGCCAGCAGTTTTCGGAGTAGGCGGGGACTAGCGGCCTACAATGAGCAGTTCTTC
.	.	TRBV5-1	TRBJ2-1	CASSSTSQGRNEQFF	TGCGCCAGCAGCTCGACCTCCCAGGGGAGAAATGAGCAGTTCTTC
.	.	TRBV2	TRBJ1-2	CASSGEASGYTF	TGTGCCAGCAGTGGGGAGGCATCGGGCTACACCTTC
TRBD1	.	TRBV30	TRBJ2-5	CAWSAGTGTLQETQYF	TGTGCCTGGAGTGCAGGGACAGGGACCTTACAAGAGACCCAGTACTTC
.	.	TRBV6-5	TRBJ1-1	CASSSLREGAFF	TGTGCCAGCAGTTCGCTGAGAGAGGGAGCTTTCTTT
.	once	TRBV11-2	TRBJ1-4	CASSSTWGPGEKLFF	TGTGCCAGCAGCTCAACGTGGGGGCCGGGAGAAAAACTGTTTTTT
TRBD2	once	TRBV11-1	TRBJ2-5	CASSFERGGLKTQYF	TGTGCCAGCAGCTTTGAGCGGGGGGGCTTAAAGACCCAGTACTTC
TRBD1	.	TRBV2	TRBJ1-1	CASSDRGSAFF	TGTGCCAGCAGCGACAGGGGTTCAGCTTTCTTT
.	.	TRBV28	TRBJ1-1	CASRRPGADITEAFF	TGTGCCAGCAGACGTCCAGGGGCTGATATCACTGAAGCTTTCTTT